Following are 21 T cell receptor beta chains from one sample sequenced in a study of cytomegalovirus exposure and HLA in healthy donors. The primer mix had 60 Vbeta and 13 Jbeta primers. Only in-frame clones appear in the TCRdb table, and some are missing; sequencing was by immunoSEQ multiplex PCR. Among over 45,000 clones listed, 65% to 90% were seen once. Input material: PBMCs. The source is a man younger than 45 in good health and CMV-seronegative.

The rearrangement links TRBV9 to TRBJ1-1; D unclear. V was shortened by 0 bases and J by 11 bases, with 14 bases between the two germline ends. Germline values: CDR1 SGDLS, CDR2 YYNGEE. CDR3 length equals 13 residues. The CDR3 spells CASSVVGASEAFF. As DNA, the CDR3 is TGTGCCAGCAGCGTAGTTGGTGCCAGCGAGGCTTTCTTT.

CDR3 bases: TGCGCCAGCAGCCAGGACAGGGAGAACACTGAAGCTTTCTTT. It specifies CASSQDRENTEAFF. The V gene is TRBV4-3, the J gene TRBJ1-1, with 8 nucleotides matching TRBD1. With 3 bases clipped from V and 1 base from J, the junction kept 1 base outside the gene matches. Germline V gene data show CDR1 as LGHNA and CDR2 as YSLEER. The CDR3 is 14 amino acids.

The rearrangement joins TRBV7-2 to TRBJ2-7, with TRBD2 matching over 7 bases. J gave up 1 base and V 5 bases, and 2 bases lay outside the gene matches. The germline V gene encodes CDR1 SGHTA and CDR2 FQGNSA. CDR3 length equals 13 residues. The CDR3 sequence: CASSASGSYEQYF. The CDR3 bases are TGTGCCAGCAGCGCTAGCGGATCCTACGAGCAGTACTTC.

For this clone: An end of the junction does not agree with germline; a read error may underlie this. The chain employs TRBV7-7 and TRBJ2-5; 7 bases are a match to TRBD2. Germline CDR1 and CDR2: SSHAT and FNYEAQ (reference sequence). The CDR3 runs 15 residues. The CDR3 DNA is TGTGCTAGCAGCTTAAGGGCGGGAGCTGGGGAGACCCAGTACTTC. Translating it yields CASSLRAGAGETQYF.

The genes are TRBV4-1 and TRBJ2-3; no clear D gene. Deletions cut 5 bases from V and 6 bases from J, with 9 bases between. This CDR3 is 12 amino acids long. Germline lookup yields CDR1 MGHRA and CDR2 YSYEKL. This CDR3 reads CASSASADTQYF. DNA of the CDR3: TGCGCCAGCAGCGCAAGCGCCGATACGCAGTATTTT.

The chain joins TRBV11-3 to TRBJ1-1; possible D gene TRBD1, 5 bases. The CDR3 runs 12 residues. Germline V gene sequence: CDR1 SGHNT, CDR2 YENEEA. V was trimmed by 5 bases and J by 1 base, leaving 5 bases between them. The CDR3 coding sequence is TGTGCCAGCAGCAGGGGGAACACTGAAGCTTTCTTT. This gives the protein CASSRGNTEAFF.

The chain combines TRBV15 with TRBJ1-2; the match to TRBD1 covers 8 bases. Losses at the gene ends were 9 bases for V and 2 bases for J; bases not matched to a gene: 5. The CDR3 has 13 residues. Germline V gives CDR1 LNHNV, CDR2 YYDKDF (reference sequence). For the CDR3, the DNA is TGTGCCACTTCGGGACAGGAAAACTATGGCTACACCTTC. Translated: CATSGQENYGYTF.

This chain uses TRBV4-2 with TRBJ2-4; no definite D call. V was clipped by 0 bases and J by 7 bases, with 4 bases between them. CDR3 length: 12 residues. The germline V gene has CDR1 LGHNA and CDR2 YNFKEQ. DNA for the CDR3: TGTGCCAGCAGCCAAGAAGCGAACATTCAGTACTTC. It is translated as CASSQEANIQYF.

Comments on this clone: The junction and the germline gene differ at one end; a read error may be behind it. The V gene is TRBV19, the J gene TRBJ1-1, with D maybe TRBD1 (5 bases). Looked up from germline, CDR1 is LNHDA and CDR2 is SQIVND (reference sequence). The CDR3 totals 12 residues. The CDR3 nucleotides read TGTGCCAGTAGTAACAGGAACAATGAAGCTTTCTTT. Protein product: CASSNRNNEAFF. Using reference TRBV19 and TRBJ1-1 for the parts outside the CDR3, the full variable domain is DGGITQSPKYLFRKEGQNVTLSCEQNLNHDAMYWYRQDPGQGLRLIYYSQIVNDFQKGDIAEGYSVSREKKESFPLTVTSAQKNPTAFYLCASSNRNNEAFFGQGTRLTVV.

The sample holds a few counts of this clone. The V and J genes are TRBV10-3 and TRBJ2-7, with D perhaps matching TRBD1 (5 bases). Trimming pared 6 bases from V and 0 bases from J, leaving 9 bases between. The CDR3 totals 13 residues. Germline CDR1 reads ENHRY; CDR2 reads SYGVKD. CDR3 sequence reads: CAIRVDSSYEQYF. DNA for the CDR3: TGTGCCATCAGAGTTGACAGCTCCTACGAGCAGTACTTC.

The rearrangement uses TRBV2 and TRBJ2-7, with D perhaps matching TRBD2 (5 bases). This CDR3 region has 12 residues. Trimming took 8 bases from V and 4 from J, leaving 12 bases between them. Germline CDR1 SNHLY, CDR2 FYNNEI. The CDR3 DNA reads TGTGCCAGCTATAAGGGAGATTACGAGCAGTACTTC. It is translated as CASYKGDYEQYF.

This clone was recorded a few times. This sequence joins TRBV5-6 and TRBJ1-4; 9 bases line up with TRBD1. V dropped 4 bases and J dropped 6; count of bases not matched to a gene: 4. The germline V gene has CDR1 SGHDT and CDR2 YYEEEE. The CDR3 totals 14 residues. Written as DNA, the CDR3 is TGTGCCAGCAGCCCTGGACAGGGGTATGAAAAACTGTTTTTT. It is translated as CASSPGQGYEKLFF.

V and J are TRBV11-1 and TRBJ2-7, with TRBD1 matching over 7 bases. With V trimmed by 5 bases and J by 3 bases, 7 bases remained unmatched. Germline lookup yields CDR1 SGHAT and CDR2 FQDESV (reference sequence). This CDR3 region has 14 residues. The DNA of the CDR3 is TGTGCCAGCAGCGACACAGGGGTTGGCTACGAGCAGTACTTC. Translating it yields CASSDTGVGYEQYF.

The chain links TRBV12-5 to TRBJ2-2, with TRBD2 identical over 8 bases. V shed 6 bases and J 4 bases; nucleotides not matched to a gene: 10. The CDR3 sequence is 16 residues long. The germline V gene encodes CDR1 LGHNT and CDR2 FRNRAP. The DNA for the CDR3 is TGTGCTAGTGGGGGGAGCCCCCGGGGGGGCACCGGGGAGCTGTTTTTT. This gives the protein CASGGSPRGGTGELFF.

The V gene is TRBV5-1, the J gene TRBJ2-5, with 9 nucleotides matching TRBD2. Germline-derived CDR1 and CDR2 are SGHRS and YFSETQ. The CDR3 totals 14 residues. J gave up 5 bases and V 5 bases, and 7 bases lay outside the gene matches. Here the CDR3 reads CASSRLAGRETQYF. CDR3 nucleotides: TGCGCCAGCAGTCGGCTAGCGGGGAGGGAGACCCAGTACTTC.

V gene TRBV29-1 combines with J gene TRBJ2-2, with TRBD2 as a possible D gene (5 bases). This CDR3 has 13 amino acids. Trimming removed 6 bases from V and 4 bases from J, with 12 bases in between. Germline CDR1 and CDR2: SQVTM and ANQGSEA. This chain's CDR3 is CSVILGGTGELFF. CDR3 DNA sequence: TGCAGCGTGATCCTAGGAGGCACCGGGGAGCTGTTTTTT.

Concerning this clone itself: An end of the junction differs from the germline gene, which may be a read error. V is TRBV4-1 and J is TRBJ2-1; 8 nucleotides match TRBD2. Germline V lookup: CDR1 MGHRA, CDR2 YSYEKL. CDR3 length equals 18 residues. The CDR3 coding sequence is TGCGCCAGCAGCCCAATGGAGGGCGGGAGGAGCTCCCACAATGAGCAGTTCTTC. This codes for CASSPMEGGRSSHNEQFF.

V usage is TRBV5-4 and J usage is TRBJ2-2; the match to TRBD2 covers 7 bases. The CDR3 covers 15 residues. Germline values: CDR1 SGHNT, CDR2 YYREEE (reference sequence). With V trimmed by 4 bases and J by 3 bases, 6 bases remained unmatched. CDR3 coding DNA: TGTGCCAGCAGCAGCGGGACCCCCGACACCGGGGAGCTGTTTTTT. This codes for CASSSGTPDTGELFF.

This rearrangement joins TRBV4-3 to TRBJ2-2; 12 bases are shared with TRBD2. The CDR3 sequence is 18 residues long. CDR1 and CDR2 from the germline V gene are LGHNA and YSLEER. J lost 4 bases, V lost 2 bases, and 8 bases had no gene match. In DNA, the CDR3 is TGCGCCAGCAGCCAAAAAGTGGGACTAGCGGGTACCACCGGGGAGCTGTTTTTT. Encoded protein: CASSQKVGLAGTTGELFF.

The chain links TRBV18 to TRBJ2-3; 8 nucleotides align to TRBD1. Trimming removed 3 bases from V and 6 bases from J; junction bases left unmatched: 8. In germline, CDR1 is KGHSH, CDR2 LQKENI. The CDR3 covers 15 residues. This CDR3 reads CASSPGTGQWDTQYF. The CDR3 nucleotides are TGTGCCAGCTCACCCGGGACAGGTCAGTGGGATACGCAGTATTTT.

The count of this clone is one. J is TRBJ1-1 and V is TRBV18; D is uncertain. CDR3 length: 15 amino acids. Trimming pared 2 bases from V and 2 bases from J, leaving 12 bases between. CDR1 KGHSH and CDR2 LQKENI come from the germline V gene. CDR3 bases: TGTGCCAGCTCACCAGGGCTCCCTTATAACACTGAAGCTTTCTTT. It codes for CASSPGLPYNTEAFF. Full variable domain (outside the CDR3, taken from reference TRBV18 and TRBJ1-1): NAGVMQNPRHLVRRRGQEARLRCSPMKGHSHVYWYRQLPEEGLKFMVYLQKENIIDESGMPKERFSAEFPKEGPSILRIQQVVRGDSAAYFCASSPGLPYNTEAFFGQGTRLTVV.